The 7 T cell receptor beta chains reported below all come from one sample, sequenced in a study of blood T cell repertoires in COVID-19. Measured with immunoSEQ multiplex PCR; TCRdb has only the in-frame clones, and not every one. The sample consists of around 98,000 clones, approximately 84% of them appearing once. Sequenced input: peripheral blood. Receptor source: a woman aged 60-70 years with acute or convalescent COVID-19.

This clone was counted only a few times. This sample also contains other DNA sequences that code for the same CDR3. This chain connects TRBV29-1 to TRBJ1-5, with 7 bases that match TRBD1. Unmatched junction bases numbered 5, after V lost 6 bases and J lost 3 bases. Per germline, CDR1 SQVTM and CDR2 ANQGSEA. There are 13 residues in the CDR3. Here the CDR3 DNA reads TGCAGCGTAGTTACAGGGGTCAATCAGCCCCAGCATTTT. Its protein product is CSVVTGVNQPQHF.

This clone was recorded only once. V is TRBV9 and J is TRBJ1-5; D is possibly TRBD1 (5 bases). Germline V gene lookup returns CDR1 SGDLS and CDR2 YYNGEE. V gave up 3 bases and J gave up 0 bases, with 10 bases separating them. The CDR3 has 15 residues. CDR3 in amino acids: CASSADTYSNQPQHF. The CDR3 bases are TGTGCCAGCAGCGCGGACACATATAGCAATCAGCCCCAGCATTTT.

The CDR3 sequence is CASSQERGGTEAFF. Written as DNA, the CDR3 is TGCGCCAGCAGCCAAGAAAGGGGGGGCACTGAAGCTTTCTTT. The rearrangement links TRBV4-1 to TRBJ1-1; perhaps TRBD1 as D (6 bases). Trimming removed 0 bases at V and 4 bases at J, with 9 bases between. Germline CDR1 reads MGHRA; CDR2 reads YSYEKL. The CDR3 runs to 14 residues.

This clone came up a few times. The chain employs TRBV20-1 and TRBJ2-7; TRBD2 matches 12 bases. Germline CDR1 DFQATT, CDR2 SNEGSKA (reference sequence). This CDR3 region has 11 residues. The DNA for the CDR3 is TGCAGAGGGACTAGCGGGCACGAGCAGTACTTC. It specifies CRGTSGHEQYF.

This chain uses TRBV29-1 with TRBJ2-1; 9 bases are a match to TRBD2. Germline loops: CDR1 SQVTM, CDR2 ANQGSEA. The CDR3 runs to 12 residues. With 3 bases clipped from V and 8 bases from J, the junction kept 2 bases outside the gene matches. The CDR3 here is CSVDSGGDEQFF. For the CDR3, the DNA is TGCAGCGTTGATAGCGGGGGTGATGAGCAGTTCTTC.

The V call is TRBV9, the J call TRBJ1-2; tentative D call: TRBD1 (5 bases). The CDR3 extends over 13 amino acids. Trimming pared 0 bases from V and 5 bases from J, leaving 8 bases between. Germline CDR1 is SGDLS and CDR2 is YYNGEE. This chain's CDR3 is CASSVAGGYGYTF. In DNA, the CDR3 is TGTGCCAGCAGCGTAGCTGGGGGGTATGGCTACACCTTC.

The J gene is TRBJ1-2, the V gene TRBV6-5, with D tentatively TRBD1 (5 bases). The CDR3 contains 13 residues. The germline V gene has CDR1 MNHEY and CDR2 SVGAGI. V lost 8 bases and J lost 5, with 15 bases in between. In DNA form, the CDR3 reads TGTGCCAGCGGGCCCGACGGGGGATATGGCTACACCTTC. This translates into CASGPDGGYGYTF.